The clone carrying this T cell receptor beta chain was counted between two and nine times. Its antigen remains unidentified. TCRdb passed the RT-PCR reads through MiXCR, listing each CDR3 protein once. The sample has about 700,000 distinct CDR3 sequences, roughly 14% seen once. This sample was taken from a study of response to subunit inactivated influenza vaccine. Study conclusions and caveats: The authors proposed limited new T cell recruitment per seasonal influenza vaccination.

The CDR3 runs 14 residues. The V and J ends lost 4 bases and 4 bases, in that order; junction bases with no gene match: 5. From germline, CDR1 is SGHTA and CDR2 FQGNSA. This clonotype originated in a man between 45 and 60 years old who received an inactivated influenza vaccine. This sample comprised PBMCs from blood, obtained approximately 15 days before vaccination. The chain uses TRBV7-2 and TRBJ2-7; the match to TRBD1 covers 9 bases. CDR3 amino acids: CASSWTGVGYEQYF. The CDR3 nucleotides read TGTGCCAGCAGCTGGACAGGGGTCGGGTACGAGCAGTACTTC. Filled out from reference TRBV7-2 and TRBJ2-7, the complete variable domain reads GAGVSQSPSNKVTEKGKDVELRCDPISGHTALYWYRQSLGQGLEFLIYFQGNSAPDKSGLPSDRFSAERTGGSVSTLTIQRTQQEDSAVYLCASSWTGVGYEQYFGPGTRLTVT.